This T cell receptor beta chain was observed in a study of T cells after yellow fever vaccination. Across the whole study: Preparation of fractions with low cell numbers was performed using SMART-Seq v4 Ultra Low Input.

In TCRdb, the 5' RACE reads were re-called with MiXCR into one record per CDR3 protein. The sample holds about 58,000 distinct CDR3 sequences; roughly 6.9% are singletons and the top ten take 40% to 45%. This clonotype was counted ten times or more. CDR3 length equals 13 residues. CDR1 is MRHNA, CDR2 SNTAGT, per germline. The V end was cut by 6 bases, the J end by 2 bases, with 10 bases between. The chain employs TRBV6-4 and TRBJ1-1; no reliable D call. The input for sequencing was CD8+ T cells sorted from PBMCs, taken on the day of the first yellow fever vaccination. The sequence came from a man younger than 35 who received the YFV17D yellow fever vaccine. CDR3 coding DNA: TGTGCCAGCAGGCCAGATGAAAACACTGAAGCTTTCTTT. Translated: CASRPDENTEAFF.